Sequencing of this T cell receptor beta chain was carried out in a study of cytotoxic CD8 clonotypes in ibrutinib-treated CLL (dated by TCRdb to about 2021). In the study overall: The cohort had 11 to 12 relapsed/refractory and 15 treatment-naive patients; 17 were IGHV unmutated. Responses were partial in 24 patients and complete in 2; after median around 66 months follow-up, around 15 stayed in remission and about twelve progressed. The response samples were drawn at a median of around eleven months into treatment, with a range of about 6 to 36 months. Samples averaged about 260,000 productive templates and 80,000 to 100,000 productive rearrangements. Longitudinal samples were obtainable from about 30% of the roughly 90 participants in the trial. Cryopreserved peripheral blood mononuclear cells were collected before treatment, at response, and at either disease progression or sustained remission. Patients were still on ibrutinib when every remission and progressive disease sample was collected. Study-level results and caveats: Baseline clonality was found to be higher than that of age-matched healthy donors and was strongly correlated with circulating CD8+ T-cell counts. Public clonotypes were rare and either shrank or stayed stable during treatment, and the rise in clonality at ibrutinib response reflected expansion of private clonotypes. Lymph node repertoires were not examined, and the timing of sampling was not matched between patients in sustained remission and those whose disease progressed. At ibrutinib response clonality went up, during sustained remission it held steady, and at progression it dropped back toward baseline.

The sample's time point, from its label and the paper: 12 to 13 months on ibrutinib. For TCR beta library preparation, roughly 2.2 micrograms of genomic DNA were isolated from cryopreserved PBMCs. Longitudinal blood samples from CLL patients on ibrutinib monotherapy were analyzed using high-throughput TCR beta sequencing. Patients were enrolled in a phase 2 open-label single-center ibrutinib monotherapy trial. In the case of this clone: No antigen is known for it. No base quality values were provided; no much bigger clone lies one nucleotide off.

Each clonotype received, on average, 10x coverage in deep resolution sequencing performed on a MiSeq, where the target depth lay between 1 in 1 million and 1 in 200,000 T cells. The immunoSEQ hsTCRB Kit was used to generate TCR beta libraries. Per the original workflow: Data were analyzed with ImmunoSEQ Data Assistant and ImmunoSEQ Analyzer, with V, D and J genes assigned per IMGT definitions. Clonality, which ranges from 0 to 1, was calculated as one minus the normalized Shannon entropy of productive rearrangement frequencies. Public clonotype analysis was restricted to overrepresented clonotypes comprising at least 0.05% of each patient's repertoire. Repertoires from 10 to 15 age-matched healthy donors in immuneACCESS were used as clonality controls. The table comes from immuneACCESS by way of TCRdb, which keeps in-frame sequences with V and J called. Part of the clones is missing from these tables; in studies checked, under half for an unresolved V gene and the rest for unknown reasons. That table supplies the V and J calls and clone size; D and trimming were determined from the DNA. Counted in this sample were some 150,000 clones; 60% to 85% of them appeared once. Clones ranked in the top ten supply under 35% of the sample.

The germline V gene sets CDR1 to ENHRY and CDR2 to SYGVKD. V is pruned by 4 bases and J by 4 bases, leaving 8 bases of the junction without a gene match. The CDR3, from cysteine to phenylalanine, totals 15 residues. Only CDR3 DNA is held: 45 bases, read in frame from base 1. Sample: PBMCs, taken after 12 months of ibrutinib treatment. The sequence derives from a human donor with chronic lymphocytic leukemia. The chain is encoded by TRBV10-3 joined to TRBJ2-3, with 7 bases in between that match TRBD1. The sequenced DNA is TGTGCCATCAGTGTTGTCAGGGGGAAGGCAGATACGCAGTATTTT. It translates as CAISVVRGKADTQYF.